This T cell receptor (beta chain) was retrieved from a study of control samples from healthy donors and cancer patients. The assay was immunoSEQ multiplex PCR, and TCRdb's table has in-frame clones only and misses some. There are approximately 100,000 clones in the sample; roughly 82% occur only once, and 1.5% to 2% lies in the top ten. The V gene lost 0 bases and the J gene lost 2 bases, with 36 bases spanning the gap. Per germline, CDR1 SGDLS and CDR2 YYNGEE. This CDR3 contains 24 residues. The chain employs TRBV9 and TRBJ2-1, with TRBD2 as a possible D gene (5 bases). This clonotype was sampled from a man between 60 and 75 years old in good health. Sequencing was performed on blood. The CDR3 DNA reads TGTGCCAGCAGCGTAGAGGCCACGCAGCCTAGGGAGAGGGCGGGTCGGGATACCTACAATGAGCAGTTCTTC. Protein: CASSVEATQPRERAGRDTYNEQFF. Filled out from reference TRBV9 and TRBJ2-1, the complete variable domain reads DSGVTQTPKHLITATGQRVTLRCSPRSGDLSVYWYQQSLDQGLQFLIQYYNGEERAKGNILERFSAQQFPDLHSELNLSSLELGDSALYFCASSVEATQPRERAGRDTYNEQFFGPGTRLTVL.